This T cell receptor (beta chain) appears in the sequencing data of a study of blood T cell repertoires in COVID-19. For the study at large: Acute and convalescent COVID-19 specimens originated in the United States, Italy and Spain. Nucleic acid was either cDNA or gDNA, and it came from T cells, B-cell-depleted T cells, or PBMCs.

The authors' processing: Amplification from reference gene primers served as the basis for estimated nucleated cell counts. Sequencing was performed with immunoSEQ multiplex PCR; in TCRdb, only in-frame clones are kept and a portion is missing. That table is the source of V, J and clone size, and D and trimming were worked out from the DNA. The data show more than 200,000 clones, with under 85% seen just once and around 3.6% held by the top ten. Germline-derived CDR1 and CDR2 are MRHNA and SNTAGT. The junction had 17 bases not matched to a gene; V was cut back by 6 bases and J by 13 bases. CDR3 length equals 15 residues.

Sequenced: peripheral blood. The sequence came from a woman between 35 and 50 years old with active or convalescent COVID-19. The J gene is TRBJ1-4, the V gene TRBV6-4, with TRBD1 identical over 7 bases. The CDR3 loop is CASRGNHDRVGSLFF. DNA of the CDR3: TGTGCCAGCAGGGGTAACCATGACAGGGTTGGATCACTGTTTTTT.